One T cell receptor beta chain is described in this entry. Some clones are missing from TCRdb's copy, which holds only in-frame ones; the method was immunoSEQ multiplex PCR. This table has more than 150,000 clones, roughly 85% appearing once. This record comes from a study of blood T cell repertoires in COVID-19. In the study overall: Italy, Spain and the United States were the sources of the convalescent and acute COVID-19 samples. PBMCs, B-cell-depleted T cells, or T cells were the source of the cDNA or gDNA that made up the material.

The CDR3 is 14 residues long. Sequenced sample: peripheral blood. This TCR derives from a woman in her 70s with acute or convalescent COVID-19. This sequence joins TRBV12-1 and TRBJ2-1; TRBD2 is taken as the D call from the table, unchecked against the DNA. TRBV12-1 is an annotated pseudogene. CDR3 sequence reads: CASARSPGVNEQFF. CDR3 nucleotide sequence: TGTGCCAGCGCTCGGTCGCCGGGGGTCAATGAGCAGTTCTTC.